This is a list of T cell receptor beta chains from one sample in a study of Graves' ophthalmopathy and Graves' hyperthyroidism. From the multiplex PCR reads, TCRdb called clonotypes with MiXCR, one entry per CDR3 protein. The sample holds some 750,000 distinct CDR3 sequences, about 44% seen once. The sample comprised peripheral blood. These receptor sequences come from an adult man with Graves' ophthalmopathy. Each CDR3 is given with its conserved first and last residue. The D gene is left open where the match is weak.

CDR3: CASSYGSGNEKLFF
V: TRBV10-3
J: TRBJ1-4
D: .

CDR3: CASSQGDRAYGYTF
V: TRBV14
J: TRBJ1-2
D: TRBD1

CDR3: CASSAWGPNSRELFF
V: TRBV25-1
J: TRBJ2-2
D: .

CDR3: CASSIWGTVIGTEAFF
V: TRBV19
J: TRBJ1-1
D: .

CDR3: CSVESPILKVFF
V: TRBV29-1
J: TRBJ1-4
D: .

CDR3: CSAREAGMNTEAFF
V: TRBV20-1
J: TRBJ1-1
D: .

CDR3: CASSYSMGSNQPQHF
V: TRBV24-1
J: TRBJ1-5
D: .

CDR3: CASSDGGPVEGEKLFF
V: TRBV2
J: TRBJ1-4
D: .

CDR3: CSARTTGQGGGAKLFF
V: TRBV20-1
J: TRBJ1-4
D: TRBD1

CDR3: CASTPIGTGMNTEAFF
V: TRBV12-3/TRBV12-4
J: TRBJ1-1
D: TRBD1

CDR3: CASSYSQGGTEAFF
V: TRBV10-3
J: TRBJ1-1
D: .

CDR3: CSAPGRGQGGLRDGYTF
V: TRBV20-1
J: TRBJ1-2
D: TRBD1

CDR3: CASSIVRGKMNTEAFF
V: TRBV19
J: TRBJ1-1
D: .

CDR3: CASSYKEGLEQYF
V: TRBV6-5
J: TRBJ2-7
D: .

CDR3: CSASSLIGEQYF
V: TRBV20-1
J: TRBJ2-7
D: .

CDR3: CAGRETGGVAEAFF
V: TRBV12-3/TRBV12-4
J: TRBJ1-1
D: TRBD1

CDR3: CASSQWPRDTEAFF
V: TRBV14
J: TRBJ1-1
D: .

CDR3: CASSYTGSLAGIQGTQYF
V: TRBV11-2
J: TRBJ2-5
D: TRBD2

CDR3: CASSLDLAGGPREQLYEQYF
V: TRBV7-2
J: TRBJ2-7
D: TRBD2

CDR3: CAISQGGTEAFF
V: TRBV10-3
J: TRBJ1-1
D: .

CDR3: CASSMGTGYEQYF
V: TRBV19
J: TRBJ2-7
D: TRBD1

CDR3: CASSSRQGETQYF
V: TRBV7-6
J: TRBJ2-5
D: TRBD1

CDR3: CATSDSASVAGELVF
V: TRBV24-1
J: TRBJ2-2
D: .

CDR3: CASSPRTQRSTDTQYF
V: TRBV19
J: TRBJ2-3
D: .

CDR3: CASSAHGQGDPEAFF
V: TRBV25-1
J: TRBJ1-1
D: TRBD1

CDR3: CASSQLDRHSGNTIYF
V: TRBV4-1
J: TRBJ1-3
D: .

CDR3: CASSQLGGETQYF
V: TRBV4-1
J: TRBJ2-5
D: .

CDR3: CASSTGTSVSDTQYF
V: TRBV10-3
J: TRBJ2-3
D: TRBD2

CDR3: CNASLPETQYF
V: TRBV20-1
J: TRBJ2-5
D: .

CDR3: CASSLTGGSDQPQHF
V: TRBV12-3/TRBV12-4
J: TRBJ1-5
D: .

CDR3: CAWRQSYNSPLHF
V: TRBV30
J: TRBJ1-6
D: .

CDR3: CASSDSGFGAFF
V: TRBV10-2
J: TRBJ1-1
D: .

CDR3: CASSLGVGAGGYTF
V: TRBV5-5
J: TRBJ1-2
D: .

CDR3: CASSEAAYGYTF
V: TRBV2
J: TRBJ1-2
D: .

CDR3: CAKRTGAWSYEQYF
V: TRBV7-9
J: TRBJ2-7
D: TRBD1

CDR3: CSVHTGTVTEAFF
V: TRBV29-1
J: TRBJ1-1
D: .

CDR3: CASSYLSEETQYF
V: TRBV6-5
J: TRBJ2-5
D: .

CDR3: CASSLGTDHSETEAFF
V: TRBV7-9
J: TRBJ1-1
D: .

CDR3: CASSLKADSPLHF
V: TRBV7-3
J: TRBJ1-6
D: .

CDR3: CSARDLGKLNEKLFF
V: TRBV20-1
J: TRBJ1-4
D: .

CDR3: CASSSGPGERPQHF
V: TRBV7-9
J: TRBJ1-5
D: .

CDR3: CASSFTGEGADTQYF
V: TRBV11-3
J: TRBJ2-3
D: TRBD2

CDR3: CASSLGGPPGELFF
V: TRBV7-9
J: TRBJ2-2
D: .

CDR3: CASTQAGNTNEKLFF
V: TRBV6-6
J: TRBJ1-4
D: .

CDR3: CASSLRGQGGHEQYF
V: TRBV7-9
J: TRBJ2-7
D: TRBD1

CDR3: CASSELIGRVQETQYF
V: TRBV25-1
J: TRBJ2-5
D: TRBD2

CDR3: CAGSRRQEETQYF
V: TRBV7-6
J: TRBJ2-5
D: .

CDR3: CASSDDRDTNEKLFF
V: TRBV2
J: TRBJ1-4
D: TRBD1

CDR3: CACSARGHPANTGELFF
V: TRBV25-1
J: TRBJ2-2
D: .

CDR3: CASSRGEWDHGYTF
V: TRBV19
J: TRBJ1-2
D: .

CDR3: CASSPLNIRQGWDEQYF
V: TRBV7-2
J: TRBJ2-7
D: .

CDR3: CASSLIGGSSYEQYF
V: TRBV7-9
J: TRBJ2-7
D: TRBD2

CDR3: CSARDPRGGNSPLHF
V: TRBV20-1
J: TRBJ1-6
D: .

CDR3: CASSHQDRDNYGYTF
V: TRBV10-3
J: TRBJ1-2
D: TRBD1